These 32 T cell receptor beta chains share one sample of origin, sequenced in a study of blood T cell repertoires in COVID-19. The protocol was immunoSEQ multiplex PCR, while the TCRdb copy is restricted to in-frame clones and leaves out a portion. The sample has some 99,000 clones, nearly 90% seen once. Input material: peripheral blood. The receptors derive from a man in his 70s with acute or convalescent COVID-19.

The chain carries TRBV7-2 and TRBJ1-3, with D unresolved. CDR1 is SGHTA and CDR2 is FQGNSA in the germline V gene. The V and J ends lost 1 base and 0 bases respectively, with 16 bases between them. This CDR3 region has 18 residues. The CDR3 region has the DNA TGTGCCAGCAGCTTAGAGCCTCGCCGGCACAGCTCTGGAAACACCATATATTTT. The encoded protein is CASSLEPRRHSSGNTIYF.

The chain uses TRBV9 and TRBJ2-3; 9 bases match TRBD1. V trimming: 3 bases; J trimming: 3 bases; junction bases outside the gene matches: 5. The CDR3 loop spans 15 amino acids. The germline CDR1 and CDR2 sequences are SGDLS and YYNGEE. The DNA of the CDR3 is TGTGCCAGCAGCGGTTTCGGGACAGGGACAGATACGCAGTATTTT. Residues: CASSGFGTGTDTQYF.

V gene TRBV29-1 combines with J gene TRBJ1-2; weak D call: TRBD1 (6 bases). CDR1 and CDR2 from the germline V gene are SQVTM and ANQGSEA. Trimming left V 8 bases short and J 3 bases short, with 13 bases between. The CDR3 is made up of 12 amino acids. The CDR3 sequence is CSFEGGHYGYTF. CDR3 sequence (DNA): TGCAGCTTCGAGGGGGGGCACTATGGCTACACCTTC.

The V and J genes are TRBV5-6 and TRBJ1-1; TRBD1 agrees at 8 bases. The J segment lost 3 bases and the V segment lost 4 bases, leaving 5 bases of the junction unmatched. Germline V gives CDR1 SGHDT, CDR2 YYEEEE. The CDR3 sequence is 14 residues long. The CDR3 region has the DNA TGTGCCAGCAGCCCGAACAGGGGGGACACTGAAGCTTTCTTT. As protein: CASSPNRGDTEAFF.

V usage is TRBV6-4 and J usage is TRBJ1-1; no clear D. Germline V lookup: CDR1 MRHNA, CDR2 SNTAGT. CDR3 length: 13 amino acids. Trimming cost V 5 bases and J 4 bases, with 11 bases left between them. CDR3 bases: TGTGCCAGCAGTTACGCAGGAGGCACTGAAGCTTTCTTT. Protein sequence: CASSYAGGTEAFF.

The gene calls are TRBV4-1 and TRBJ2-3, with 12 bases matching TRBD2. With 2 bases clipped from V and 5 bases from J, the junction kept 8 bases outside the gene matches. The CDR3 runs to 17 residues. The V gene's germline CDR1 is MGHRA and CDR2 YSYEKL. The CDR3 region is CASSQSSSGGVQDTQYF. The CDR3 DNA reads TGCGCCAGCAGCCAAAGTTCTAGCGGGGGGGTTCAAGATACGCAGTATTTT.

This CDR3 is CASSQGLHKKPGELFF. The DNA for the CDR3 is TGTGCCAGCAGCCAGGGACTTCACAAAAAACCCGGGGAGCTGTTTTTT. The chain couples TRBV25-1 to TRBJ2-2, with a tentative D call TRBD2 (6 bases). The CDR3 totals 16 residues. V was cut by 6 bases and J by 6 bases, with 20 bases left in between. Germline V gene sequence: CDR1 MGHDK, CDR2 SYGVNS.

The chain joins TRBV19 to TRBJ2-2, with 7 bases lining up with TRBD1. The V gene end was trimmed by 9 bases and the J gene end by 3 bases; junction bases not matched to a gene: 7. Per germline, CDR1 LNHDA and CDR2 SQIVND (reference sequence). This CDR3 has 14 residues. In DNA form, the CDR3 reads TGTGCCAGCCGGACAGGTGGAGACACCGGGGAGCTGTTTTTT. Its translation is CASRTGGDTGELFF.

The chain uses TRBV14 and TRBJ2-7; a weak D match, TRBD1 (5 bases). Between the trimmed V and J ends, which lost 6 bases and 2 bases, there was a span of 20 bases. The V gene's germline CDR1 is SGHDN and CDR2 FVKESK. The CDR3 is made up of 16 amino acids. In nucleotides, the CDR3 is TGTGCCAGCAGTCAAAATACCCAGGGCAGGCCCTACGAGCAGTACTTC. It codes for CASSQNTQGRPYEQYF.

CDR3 sequence: CAWSGGAMTSYEQYF. Written as DNA, the CDR3 is TGTGCCTGGAGCGGGGGGGCAATGACGTCCTACGAGCAGTACTTC. The chain recombines TRBV30 with TRBJ2-7; 8 bases line up with TRBD2. Germline lookup yields CDR1 GTSNPN and CDR2 SVGIG (reference sequence). CDR3 size: 15 residues. V shed 3 bases, J shed 1 base, and the junction held 8 bases outside the gene matches.

The CDR3 bases are TGTGCCAGCAGGGGCTTTGAGACCCAGTACTTC. Its protein product is CASRGFETQYF. This sequence joins TRBV25-1 and TRBJ2-5; no reliable D call. The CDR3 runs 11 residues. With 6 bases removed from V and 5 bases from J, the gap between germline ends came to 7 bases. Germline V gives CDR1 MGHDK, CDR2 SYGVNS. Filled out from reference TRBV25-1 and TRBJ2-5, the complete variable domain reads EADIYQTPRYLVIGTGKKITLECSQTMGHDKMYWYQQDPGMELHLIHYSYGVNSTEKGDLSSESTVSRIRTEHFPLTLESARPSHTSQYLCASRGFETQYFGPGTRLLVL.

The CDR3 is CASAGALQGTDGYTF. The DNA for the CDR3 is TGCGCCAGCGCGGGGGCCCTACAGGGCACGGATGGCTACACCTTC. The chain links TRBV5-1 to TRBJ1-2; D possibly corresponds to TRBD1 (6 bases). Germline CDR1 SGHRS, CDR2 YFSETQ. CDR3 length equals 15 residues. V was shortened by 7 bases and J by 6 bases, with 22 bases between the two germline ends.

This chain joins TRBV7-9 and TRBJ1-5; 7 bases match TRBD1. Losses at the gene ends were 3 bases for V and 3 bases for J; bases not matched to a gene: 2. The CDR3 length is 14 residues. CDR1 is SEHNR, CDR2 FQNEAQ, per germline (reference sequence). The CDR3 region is CASSFDRANQPQHF. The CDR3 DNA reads TGTGCCAGCAGCTTCGACAGGGCCAATCAGCCCCAGCATTTT.

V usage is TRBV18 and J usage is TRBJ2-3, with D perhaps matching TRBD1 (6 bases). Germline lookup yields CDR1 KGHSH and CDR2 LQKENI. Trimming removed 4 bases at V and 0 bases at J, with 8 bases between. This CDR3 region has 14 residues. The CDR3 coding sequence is TGTGCCAGCTCACTCGGACAGAGCACAGATACGCAGTATTTT. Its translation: CASSLGQSTDTQYF. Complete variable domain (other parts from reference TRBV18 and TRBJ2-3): NAGVMQNPRHLVRRRGQEARLRCSPMKGHSHVYWYRQLPEEGLKFMVYLQKENIIDESGMPKERFSAEFPKEGPSILRIQQVVRGDSAAYFCASSLGQSTDTQYFGPGTRLTVL.

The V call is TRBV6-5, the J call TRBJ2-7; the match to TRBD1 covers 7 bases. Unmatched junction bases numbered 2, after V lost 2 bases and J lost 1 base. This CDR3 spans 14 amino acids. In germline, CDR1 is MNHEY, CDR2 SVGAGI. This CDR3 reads CASSYRGRSYEQYV. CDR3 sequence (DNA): TGTGCCAGCAGTTACAGGGGGCGATCCTACGAGCAGTACGTC.

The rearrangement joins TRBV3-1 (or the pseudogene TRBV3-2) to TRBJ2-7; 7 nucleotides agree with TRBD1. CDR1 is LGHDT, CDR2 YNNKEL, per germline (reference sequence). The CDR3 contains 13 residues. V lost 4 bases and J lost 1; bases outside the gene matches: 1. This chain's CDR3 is CASSLQGSYEQYF. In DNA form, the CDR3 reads TGTGCCAGCAGCCTACAGGGGTCCTACGAGCAGTACTTC.

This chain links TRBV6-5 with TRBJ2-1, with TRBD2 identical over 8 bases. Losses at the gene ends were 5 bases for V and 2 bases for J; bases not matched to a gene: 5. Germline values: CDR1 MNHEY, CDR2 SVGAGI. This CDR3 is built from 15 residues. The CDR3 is CASSPTGGPYNEQFF. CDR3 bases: TGTGCCAGCAGTCCTACGGGGGGGCCCTACAATGAGCAGTTCTTC.

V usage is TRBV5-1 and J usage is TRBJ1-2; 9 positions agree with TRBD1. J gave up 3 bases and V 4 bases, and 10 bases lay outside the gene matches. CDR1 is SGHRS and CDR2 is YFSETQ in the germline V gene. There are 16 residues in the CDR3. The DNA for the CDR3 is TGCGCCAGCAGCCCCGGGACAGGGATTTTAGACTATGGCTACACCTTC. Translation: CASSPGTGILDYGYTF.

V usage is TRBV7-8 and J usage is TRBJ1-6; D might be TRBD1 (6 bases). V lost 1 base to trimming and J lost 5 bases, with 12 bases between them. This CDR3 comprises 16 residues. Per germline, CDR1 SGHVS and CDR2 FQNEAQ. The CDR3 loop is CASSLEAGANNSPLHF. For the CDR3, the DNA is TGTGCCAGCAGCTTAGAAGCGGGGGCGAATAATTCACCCCTCCACTTT.

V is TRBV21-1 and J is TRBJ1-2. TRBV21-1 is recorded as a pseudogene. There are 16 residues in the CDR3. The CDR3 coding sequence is TGTGCCAGCAGCATACCTTCGTTAGAGGGCAGTAACGGCTACACCTTC. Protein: CASSIPSLEGSNGYTF.

In DNA form, the CDR3 reads TGTGCCAGCAGGAGCAGGGCCCCGAACACTGAAGCTTTCTTT. This codes for CASRSRAPNTEAFF. The rearrangement links TRBV2 to TRBJ1-1; D is perhaps TRBD1 (5 bases). The CDR3 is made up of 14 amino acids. Per the germline V gene, CDR1 is SNHLY and CDR2 is FYNNEI. The V end was cut by 6 bases, the J end by 1 base, with 12 bases between.

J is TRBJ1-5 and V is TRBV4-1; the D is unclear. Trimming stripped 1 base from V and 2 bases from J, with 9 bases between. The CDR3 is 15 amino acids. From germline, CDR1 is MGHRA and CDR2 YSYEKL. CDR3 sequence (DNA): TGCGCCAGCAGCCAAGGTGAACTGGGCAATCAGCCCCAGCATTTT. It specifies CASSQGELGNQPQHF.

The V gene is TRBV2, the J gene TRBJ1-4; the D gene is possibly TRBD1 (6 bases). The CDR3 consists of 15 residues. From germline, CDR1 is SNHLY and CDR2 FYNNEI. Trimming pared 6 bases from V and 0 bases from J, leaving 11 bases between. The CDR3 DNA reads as TGTGCCAGCAGCGAGGGACATACAACTAATGAAAAACTGTTTTTT. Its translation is CASSEGHTTNEKLFF.

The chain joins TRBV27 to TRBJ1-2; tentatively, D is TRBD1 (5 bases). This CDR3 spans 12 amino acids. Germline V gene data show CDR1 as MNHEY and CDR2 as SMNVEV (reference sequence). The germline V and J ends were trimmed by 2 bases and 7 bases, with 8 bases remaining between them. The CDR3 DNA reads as TGTGCCAGCAGTTTACAGGGTCTTGGCTACACCTTC. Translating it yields CASSLQGLGYTF.

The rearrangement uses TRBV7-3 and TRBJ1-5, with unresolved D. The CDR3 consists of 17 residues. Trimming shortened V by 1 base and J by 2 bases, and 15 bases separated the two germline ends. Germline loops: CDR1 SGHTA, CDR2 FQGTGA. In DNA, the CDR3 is TGTGCCAGCAGCTTAAATGGTTGGGTGGGAGGCAATCAGCCCCAGCATTTT. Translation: CASSLNGWVGGNQPQHF. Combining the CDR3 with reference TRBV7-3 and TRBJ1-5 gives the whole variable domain GAGVSQTPSNKVTEKGKYVELRCDPISGHTALYWYRQSLGQGPEFLIYFQGTGAADDSGLPNDRFFAVRPEGSVSTLKIQRTERGDSAVYLCASSLNGWVGGNQPQHFGDGTRLSIL.

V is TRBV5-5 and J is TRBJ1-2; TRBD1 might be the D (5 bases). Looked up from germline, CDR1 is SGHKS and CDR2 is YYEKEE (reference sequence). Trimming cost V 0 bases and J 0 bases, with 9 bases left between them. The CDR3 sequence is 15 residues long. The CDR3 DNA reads TGTGCCAGCAGCTTGGTGACAGAAGCTAACTATGGCTACACCTTC. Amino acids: CASSLVTEANYGYTF.

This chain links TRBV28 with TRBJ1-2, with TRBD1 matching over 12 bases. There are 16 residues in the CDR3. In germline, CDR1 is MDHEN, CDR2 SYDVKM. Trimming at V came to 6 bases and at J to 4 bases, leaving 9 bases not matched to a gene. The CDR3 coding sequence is TGTGCCAGCAGCACCGGGACAGGGGGCATGGGCTATGGCTACACCTTC. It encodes CASSTGTGGMGYGYTF.

CDR3 sequence reads: CATSRGVGAGTYNSPLHF. In DNA, the CDR3 is TGTGCCACCAGCAGAGGAGTCGGAGCAGGGACTTATAATTCACCCCTCCACTTT. V and J are TRBV15 and TRBJ1-6, with D possibly TRBD1 on 5 matching bases. This CDR3 is built from 18 residues. Trimming removed 1 base from V and 4 bases from J, with 17 bases in between. CDR1 and CDR2 from the germline V gene are LNHNV and YYDKDF (reference sequence).

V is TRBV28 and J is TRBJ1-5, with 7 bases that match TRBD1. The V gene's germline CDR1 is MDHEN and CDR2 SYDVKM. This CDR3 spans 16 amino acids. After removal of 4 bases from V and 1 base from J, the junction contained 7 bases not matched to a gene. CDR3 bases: TGTGCCAGCAGTTCCTCCGGGACAGCAAGCAATCAGCCCCAGCATTTT. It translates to CASSSSGTASNQPQHF.

In DNA form, the CDR3 reads TGTGCCAGCAGTGTTCGGGGAGATAGCAATCAGCCCCAGCATTTT. Protein product: CASSVRGDSNQPQHF. V and J are TRBV2 and TRBJ1-5; D remains ambiguous. In germline, CDR1 is SNHLY, CDR2 FYNNEI. This CDR3 region has 15 residues. V shed 4 bases and J shed 0 bases, with 10 bases lying between them.

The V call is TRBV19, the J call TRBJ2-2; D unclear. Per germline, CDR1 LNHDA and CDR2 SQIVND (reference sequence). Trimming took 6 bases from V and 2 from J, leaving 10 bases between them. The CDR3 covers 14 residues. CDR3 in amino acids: CASSSWANTGELFF. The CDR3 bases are TGTGCCAGTAGCTCCTGGGCCAACACCGGGGAGCTGTTTTTT. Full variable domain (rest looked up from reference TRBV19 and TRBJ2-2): DGGITQSPKYLFRKEGQNVTLSCEQNLNHDAMYWYRQDPGQGLRLIYYSQIVNDFQKGDIAEGYSVSREKKESFPLTVTSAQKNPTAFYLCASSSWANTGELFFGEGSRLTVL.

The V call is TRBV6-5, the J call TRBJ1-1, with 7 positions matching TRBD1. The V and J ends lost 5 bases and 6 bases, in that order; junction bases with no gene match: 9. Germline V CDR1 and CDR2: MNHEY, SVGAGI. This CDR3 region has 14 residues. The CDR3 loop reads CASSHDREGAEAFF. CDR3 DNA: TGTGCCAGCAGTCACGACAGGGAAGGGGCTGAAGCTTTCTTT.